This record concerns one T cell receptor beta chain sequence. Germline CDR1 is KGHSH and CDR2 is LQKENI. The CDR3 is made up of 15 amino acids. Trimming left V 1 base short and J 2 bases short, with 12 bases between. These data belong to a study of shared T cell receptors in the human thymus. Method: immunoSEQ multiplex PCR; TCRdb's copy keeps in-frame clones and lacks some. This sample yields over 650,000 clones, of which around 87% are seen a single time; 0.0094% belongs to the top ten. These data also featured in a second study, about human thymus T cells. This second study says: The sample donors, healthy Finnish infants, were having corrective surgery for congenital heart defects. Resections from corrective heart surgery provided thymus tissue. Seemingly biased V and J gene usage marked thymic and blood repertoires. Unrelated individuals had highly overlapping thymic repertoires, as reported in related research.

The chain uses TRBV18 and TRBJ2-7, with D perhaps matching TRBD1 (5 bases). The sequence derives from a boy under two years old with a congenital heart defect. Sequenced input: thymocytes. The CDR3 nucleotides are TGTGCCAGCTCACCACAGTATGTCAGGGCCTACGAGCAGTACTTC. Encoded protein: CASSPQYVRAYEQYF.